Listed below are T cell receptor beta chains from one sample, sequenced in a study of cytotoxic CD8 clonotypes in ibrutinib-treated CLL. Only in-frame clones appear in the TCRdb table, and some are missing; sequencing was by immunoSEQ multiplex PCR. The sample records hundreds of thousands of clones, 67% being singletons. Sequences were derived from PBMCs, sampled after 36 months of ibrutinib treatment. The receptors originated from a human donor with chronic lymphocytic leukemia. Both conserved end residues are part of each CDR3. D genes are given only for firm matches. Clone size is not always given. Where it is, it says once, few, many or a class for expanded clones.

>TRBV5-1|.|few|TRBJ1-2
CASSFSAGITAGYTF
TGCGCCAGCAGCTTTTCTGCCGGGATAACCGCTGGCTACACCTTC
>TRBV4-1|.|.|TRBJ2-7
CASSHTAQTRYEQYF
TGCGCCAGCAGCCATACCGCCCAGACTCGTTACGAGCAGTACTTC
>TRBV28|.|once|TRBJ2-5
CASSLGSRETQYF
TGTGCCAGCAGTTTGGGGAGTCGGGAGACCCAGTACTTC
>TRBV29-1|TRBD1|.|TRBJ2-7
CSVEEGDRGYF
TGCAGCGTTGAAGAGGGGGACAGGGGTTACTTC
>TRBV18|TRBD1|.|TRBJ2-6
CASSARDRGVRGANVLTF
TGTGCCAGCTCAGCCAGGGACAGGGGAGTGAGGGGGGCCAACGTCCTGACTTTC
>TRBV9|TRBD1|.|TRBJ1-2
CASSVATGGPRGYTF
TGTGCCAGCAGCGTAGCTACAGGGGGGCCTCGTGGCTACACCTTC
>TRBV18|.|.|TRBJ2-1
CASSPGGVSYNEQFF
TGTGCCAGCTCACCAGGTGGGGTTTCCTACAATGAGCAGTTCTTC
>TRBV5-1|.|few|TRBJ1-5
CASSFQGGNQPQHF
TGCGCCAGCAGCTTCCAGGGCGGCAATCAGCCCCAGCATTTT
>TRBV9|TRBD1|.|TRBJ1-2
CASSPGQGGHPNYGYTF
TGTGCCAGCAGCCCAGGACAGGGGGGACATCCTAACTATGGCTACACCTTC
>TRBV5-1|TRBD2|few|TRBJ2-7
CASRIGLAGYYEQYF
TGCGCCAGCAGAATCGGACTAGCGGGATACTACGAGCAGTACTTC
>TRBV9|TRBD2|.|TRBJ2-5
CASSVRPSGAEETQYF
TGTGCCAGCAGCGTACGACCTAGCGGGGCAGAAGAGACCCAGTACTTC
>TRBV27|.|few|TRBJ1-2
CASSLSGYDGYTF
TGTGCCAGCAGTTTATCAGGGTACGATGGCTACACCTTC
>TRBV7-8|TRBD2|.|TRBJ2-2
CASSPAGLAVSGELFF
TGTGCCAGCAGCCCCGCGGGACTAGCAGTGTCCGGGGAGCTGTTTTTT
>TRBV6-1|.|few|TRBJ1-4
CASSVNSHSDNNEKLFF
TGTGCCAGCAGTGTAAACAGCCACTCCGATAATAATGAAAAACTGTTTTTT
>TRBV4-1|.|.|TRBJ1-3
CASSLPGYRERGASGNTIYF
TGCGCCAGCAGCCTCCCCGGTTACAGGGAAAGAGGAGCCTCTGGAAACACCATATATTTT
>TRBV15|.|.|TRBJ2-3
CATSGRGDLDTQYF
TGTGCCACCAGCGGCCGAGGAGATTTGGATACGCAGTATTTT
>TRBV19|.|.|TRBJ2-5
CASSTRTDQETQYF
TGTGCCAGTAGTACCAGGACGGACCAAGAGACCCAGTACTTC
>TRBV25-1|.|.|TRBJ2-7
CASSFALGSSYEQYF
TGTGCCAGCAGTTTTGCGTTGGGGAGCTCCTACGAGCAGTACTTC
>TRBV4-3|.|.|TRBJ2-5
CASSQERHGQQETQYF
TGCGCCAGCAGCCAAGAAAGGCACGGACAGCAAGAGACCCAGTACTTC
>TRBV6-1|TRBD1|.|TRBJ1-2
CASSARTGSGYTF
TGTGCCAGCAGTGCTAGGACAGGGAGTGGCTACACCTTC
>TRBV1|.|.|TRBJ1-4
CTSSQVEGLGEKLFF
TGCACCAGCAGCCAAGTAGAAGGGTTGGGTGAAAAACTGTTTTTT
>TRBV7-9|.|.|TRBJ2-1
CASSLRGDYNEQFF
TGTGCCAGCAGCTTGCGCGGGGACTACAATGAGCAGTTCTTC
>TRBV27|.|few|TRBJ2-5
CASSLGGLQTQYF
TGTGCCAGCAGTTTAGGGGGTCTGCAGACCCAGTACTTC
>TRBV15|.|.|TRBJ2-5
CATSRDVVGPYF
TGTGCCACCAGCAGAGATGTAGTGGGTCCGTACTTC
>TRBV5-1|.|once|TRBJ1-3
CASSLRGISGNTIYF
TGCGCCAGCAGCTTGCGAGGGATCTCTGGAAACACCATATATTTT
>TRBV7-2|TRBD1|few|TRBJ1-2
CASSLPGQGYTF
TGTGCCAGCAGCTTACCGGGACAGGGCTACACCTTC
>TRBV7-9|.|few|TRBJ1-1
CASSRPGGSTEAFF
TGTGCCAGCAGCCGGCCCGGGGGTAGCACTGAAGCTTTCTTT
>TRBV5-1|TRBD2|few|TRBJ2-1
CASSTLAGYNEQFF
TGCGCCAGCAGTACGCTAGCGGGGTACAATGAGCAGTTCTTC
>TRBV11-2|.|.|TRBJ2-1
CASSLVGDSAHEQFF
TGTGCCAGCAGCTTAGTGGGGGACTCTGCTCATGAGCAGTTCTTC
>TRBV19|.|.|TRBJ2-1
CASSRSGFEYNEQFF
TGTGCCAGTAGCCGTTCGGGGTTTGAGTACAATGAGCAGTTCTTC
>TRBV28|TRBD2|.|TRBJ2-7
CASRISGKNEQYF
TGTGCCAGCAGGATTAGCGGGAAAAACGAGCAGTACTTC
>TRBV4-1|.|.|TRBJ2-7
CASSQDRAEGSYEQYF
TGCGCCAGCAGCCAAGATAGGGCGGAGGGATCCTACGAGCAGTACTTC
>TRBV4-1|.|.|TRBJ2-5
CASSQGRRTAGLQQETQYF
TGCGCCAGCAGCCAAGGACGGCGAACGGCAGGGCTCCAACAAGAGACCCAGTACTTC
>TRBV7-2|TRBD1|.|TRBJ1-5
CASSLTGDWGNQPKHF
TGTGCCAGCAGCTTAACAGGGGATTGGGGCAATCAGCCCAAGCATTTT
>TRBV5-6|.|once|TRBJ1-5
CASTTMSGHSNQPQHF
TGTGCCAGCACAACCATGTCGGGACATAGCAATCAGCCCCAGCATTTT
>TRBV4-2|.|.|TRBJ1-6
CASSQDYYLEPLHF
TGTGCCAGCAGCCAAGACTATTACCTTGAGCCCCTCCACTTT
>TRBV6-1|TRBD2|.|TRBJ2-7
CASSARDRLSSGSDSYEQYF
TGTGCCAGCAGTGCCCGGGACCGACTATCTAGCGGGAGTGACTCCTACGAGCAGTACTTC
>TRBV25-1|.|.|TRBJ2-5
CASSESRVYQETQYF
TGTGCCAGCAGTGAATCAAGGGTGTACCAAGAGACCCAGTACTTC
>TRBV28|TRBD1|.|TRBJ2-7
CASISRDRTYEQYF
TGTGCCAGCATCAGCCGGGACAGGACCTACGAGCAGTACTTC
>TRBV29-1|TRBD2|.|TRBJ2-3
CSTAGGTDTQYF
TGCAGCACCGCGGGGGGCACAGATACGCAGTATTTT
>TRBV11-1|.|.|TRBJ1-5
CASSLTPSQPQHF
TGTGCCAGCAGCTTAACACCGAGTCAGCCCCAGCATTTT
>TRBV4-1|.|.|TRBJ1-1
CASSQVPRVRGTEAFF
TGCGCCAGCAGCCAAGTCCCCAGGGTAAGAGGCACTGAAGCTTTCTTT
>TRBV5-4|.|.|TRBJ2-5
CASSLPSFEETQYF
TGTGCCAGCAGCTTACCTAGTTTTGAAGAGACCCAGTACTTC
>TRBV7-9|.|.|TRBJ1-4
CASSAHEKLFF
TGTGCCAGCAGCGCGCATGAAAAACTGTTTTTT
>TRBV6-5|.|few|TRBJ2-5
CASSISPGQETQYF
TGTGCCAGCAGTATCTCTCCAGGGCAAGAGACCCAGTACTTC
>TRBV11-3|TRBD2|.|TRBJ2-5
CASSPGVAGGTQYF
TGTGCCAGCAGCCCCGGGGTAGCGGGAGGGACCCAGTACTTC
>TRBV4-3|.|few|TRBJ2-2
CASSLGRNTGELFF
TGCGCCAGCAGCCTAGGACGGAACACCGGGGAGCTGTTTTTT
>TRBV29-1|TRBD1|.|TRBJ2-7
CSVTRTGYEQYF
TGCAGCGTTACGAGGACAGGGTACGAGCAGTACTTC
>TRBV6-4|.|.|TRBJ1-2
CASSPMTYGAGGYTF
TGTGCCAGCAGCCCAATGACATATGGGGCGGGAGGCTACACCTTC
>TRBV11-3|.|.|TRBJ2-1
CASSSHRGLVNEQFF
TGTGCCAGCAGCTCTCACCGAGGGCTAGTCAATGAGCAGTTCTTC
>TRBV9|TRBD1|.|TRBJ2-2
CASSPWDSNTGELFF
TGTGCCAGCAGCCCCTGGGACAGTAACACCGGGGAGCTGTTTTTT
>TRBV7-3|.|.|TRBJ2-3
CASSPFGDTQYF
TGTGCCAGCAGCCCCTTCGGAGATACGCAGTATTTT
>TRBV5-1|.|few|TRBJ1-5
CASSFGTGGNQPQHF
TGCGCCAGCAGCTTTGGGACGGGTGGCAATCAGCCCCAGCATTTT
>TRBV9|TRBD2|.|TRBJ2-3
CASSVGLAGTDTQYF
TGTGCCAGCAGCGTTGGACTAGCGGGCACAGATACGCAGTATTTT
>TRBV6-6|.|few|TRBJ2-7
CASSRLAYEQYF
TGTGCCAGCAGTCGACTAGCCTACGAGCAGTACTTC
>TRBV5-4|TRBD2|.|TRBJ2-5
CASSYLAGGGETQYF
TGTGCCAGCAGCTACTTAGCGGGAGGGGGTGAGACCCAGTACTTC